These T cell receptor beta chains were read from a single sample in a study of neurological immune-mediated disorders. MiXCR, applied by TCRdb to the 5' RACE reads, yields one record per CDR3 protein. The sample lists about 27,000 distinct CDR3 sequences, roughly 2.7% occurring once. The specimen was PBMCs. The receptors were sampled from a woman between 45 and 65 years old with multiple sclerosis. Each CDR3 is given with its conserved first and last residue. The D gene is left open where the match is weak. Clone size is not always given. Where it is, it says once, few, many or a class for expanded clones.

NA	TRBV5-6	many	TRBJ1-1	CASSQGHLLGTEAFF	TGTGCCAGCAGCCAGGGACACCTGCTCGGAACTGAAGCTTTCTTT
TRBD1	TRBV9	many	TRBJ1-1	CASSLEGTVGTEAFF	TGTGCCAGCAGCCTGGAGGGGACAGTGGGCACTGAAGCTTTCTTT
TRBD2	TRBV4-3	many	TRBJ2-5	CASSAGTRGEETQYF	TGCGCCAGCAGCGCCGGGACTAGAGGGGAAGAGACCCAGTACTTC
TRBD2	TRBV20-1	medium-sized	TRBJ2-5	CSARPGGPKETQYF	TGCAGTGCTAGACCGGGGGGGCCGAAGGAGACCCAGTACTTC
TRBD2	TRBV20-1	many	TRBJ2-7	CSARDYRLAGVNYEQYF	TGCAGTGCTAGAGATTATAGACTAGCGGGAGTTAACTACGAGCAGTACTTC
TRBD1	TRBV12-3/TRBV12-4	many	TRBJ2-5	CASSLGTVETQYF	TGTGCCAGCAGTCTCGGGACAGTTGAGACCCAGTACTTC
TRBD2	TRBV20-1	medium-sized	TRBJ2-3	CSARAPGASGVPDTQYF	TGCAGTGCTAGAGCCCCGGGGGCTAGCGGGGTCCCAGATACGCAGTATTTT
NA	TRBV11-3	many	TRBJ1-1	CASSLRIPTEAFF	TGTGCCAGCAGCTTACGTATCCCCACTGAAGCTTTCTTT
NA	TRBV7-2	many	TRBJ2-3	CASSSHGQPTDTQYF	TGTGCCAGCAGCTCCCACGGACAGCCCACAGATACGCAGTATTTT
NA	TRBV10-3	many	TRBJ1-2	CAISEPAYKEGYTF	TGTGCCATCAGTGAACCAGCTTATAAGGAGGGCTACACCTTC
NA	TRBV9	few	TRBJ2-3	CASSPHRVGTDTQYF	TGTGCCAGCAGCCCCCACAGGGTAGGCACAGATACGCAGTATTTT
NA	TRBV20-1	many	TRBJ2-3	CSPLRGDTQYF	TGCAGTCCGTTAAGGGGAGATACGCAGTATTTT
NA	TRBV12-3/TRBV12-4	many	TRBJ1-5	CASSFMRTNQPQHF	TGTGCCAGCAGTTTCATGAGGACAAATCAGCCCCAGCATTTT
TRBD1	TRBV29-1	many	TRBJ1-3	CSVKPGGAGDTIYF	TGCAGCGTTAAGCCAGGGGGCGCAGGGGACACCATATATTTT
TRBD1	TRBV20-1	few	TRBJ2-3	CSARILPGQGRADTQYF	TGCAGTGCTAGAATCCTGCCGGGACAGGGGAGGGCAGATACGCAGTATTTT
TRBD1	TRBV7-9	many	TRBJ1-2	CASSWTGGASGYTF	TGTGCCAGCAGCTGGACAGGGGGCGCAAGTGGCTACACCTTC
TRBD1	TRBV20-1	many	TRBJ1-5	CSALTGDLQPQHF	TGCAGTGCCCTTACAGGGGATCTGCAGCCCCAGCATTTT
NA	TRBV20-1	many	TRBJ2-3	CSATPPGPRDTQYF	TGCAGTGCAACCCCCCCGGGACCCAGGGATACGCAGTATTTT
NA	TRBV10-3	few	TRBJ1-5	CAIADGGTANQPQNF	TGTGCCATCGCGGATGGGGGGACGGCTAATCAGCCCCAGAATTTT
TRBD1	TRBV5-1	many	TRBJ2-4	CASSLAGGQANIQYF	TGCGCCAGCAGCTTGGCCGGGGGACAGGCAAACATTCAGTACTTC
NA	TRBV20-1	many	TRBJ2-3	CSVWTIATDTQYF	TGCAGTGTGTGGACCATAGCCACAGATACGCAGTATTTT
NA	TRBV25-1	medium-sized	TRBJ2-5	CASSESGLKETQYF	TGTGCCAGCAGTGAATCGGGGCTAAAAGAGACCCAGTACTTC
NA	TRBV24-1	many	TRBJ1-5	CATSDPDRNAPQHF	TGTGCCACCAGTGATCCGGACCGAAACGCGCCCCAGCATTTT
TRBD1	TRBV5-1	many	TRBJ1-1	CASRGKTGANTEAFF	TGCGCCAGCCGAGGGAAGACAGGGGCGAACACTGAAGCTTTCTTT
NA	TRBV20-1	NA	TRBJ1-2	CSASGGGGAGYTF	TGCAGTGCTAGTGGAGGGGGGGGCGCGGGCTACACCTTC
TRBD1	TRBV20-1	many	TRBJ2-1	CSAMTGKGDNEQFF	TGCAGTGCCATGACAGGGAAGGGGGACAATGAGCAGTTCTTC